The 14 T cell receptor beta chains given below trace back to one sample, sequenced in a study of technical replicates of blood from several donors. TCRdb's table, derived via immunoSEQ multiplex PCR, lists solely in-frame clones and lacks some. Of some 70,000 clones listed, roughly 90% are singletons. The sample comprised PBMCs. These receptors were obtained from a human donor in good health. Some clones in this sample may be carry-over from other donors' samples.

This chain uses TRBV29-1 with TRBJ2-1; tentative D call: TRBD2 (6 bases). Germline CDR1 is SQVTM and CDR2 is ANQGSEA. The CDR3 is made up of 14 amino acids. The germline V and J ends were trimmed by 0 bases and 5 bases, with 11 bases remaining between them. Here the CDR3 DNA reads TGCAGCGTTGAAGAAGGGAGGACCGACAATGAGCAGTTCTTC. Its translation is CSVEEGRTDNEQFF.

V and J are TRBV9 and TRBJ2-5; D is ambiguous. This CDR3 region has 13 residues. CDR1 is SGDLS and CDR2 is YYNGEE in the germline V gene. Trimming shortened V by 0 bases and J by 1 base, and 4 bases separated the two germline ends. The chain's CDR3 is CASSVGGQETQYF. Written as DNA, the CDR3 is TGTGCCAGCAGCGTAGGCGGCCAAGAGACCCAGTACTTC.

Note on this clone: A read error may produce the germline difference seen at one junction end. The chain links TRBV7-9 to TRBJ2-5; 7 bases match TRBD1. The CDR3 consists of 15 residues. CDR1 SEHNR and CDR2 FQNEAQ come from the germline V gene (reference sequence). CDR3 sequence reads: CASSVATGVQETQYF. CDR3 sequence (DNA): TGTGCCAGCAGCGTAGCAACAGGGGTCCAAGAGACCCAGTACTTC.

The CDR3 spells CASSLLVSGELFF. The DNA for the CDR3 is TGTGCCAGCAGCTTATTAGTTTCCGGGGAGCTGTTTTTT. The V and J genes are TRBV7-3 and TRBJ2-2; D gene ambiguous. V was trimmed by 2 bases and J by 6 bases, leaving 7 bases between them. Germline V CDR1 and CDR2: SGHTA, FQGTGA. The CDR3 extends over 13 amino acids.

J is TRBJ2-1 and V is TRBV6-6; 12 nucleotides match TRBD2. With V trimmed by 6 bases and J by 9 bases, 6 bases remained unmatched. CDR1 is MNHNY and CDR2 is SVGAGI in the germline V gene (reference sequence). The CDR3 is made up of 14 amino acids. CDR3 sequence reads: CASSRLAGVAEQFF. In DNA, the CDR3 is TGTGCCAGCAGCCGACTAGCGGGAGTCGCTGAGCAGTTCTTC.

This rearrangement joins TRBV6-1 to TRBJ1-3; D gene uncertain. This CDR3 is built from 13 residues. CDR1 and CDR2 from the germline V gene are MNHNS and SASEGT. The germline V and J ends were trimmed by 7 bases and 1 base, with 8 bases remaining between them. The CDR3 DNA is TGTGCCAGCACGTCCCCGTCTGGAAACACCATATATTTT. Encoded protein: CASTSPSGNTIYF.

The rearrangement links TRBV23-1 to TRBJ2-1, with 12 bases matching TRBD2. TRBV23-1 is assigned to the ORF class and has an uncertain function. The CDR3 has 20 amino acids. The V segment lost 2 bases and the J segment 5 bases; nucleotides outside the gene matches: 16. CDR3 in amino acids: CASSQTGLEMTSGGHNEQFF. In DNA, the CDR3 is TGCGCCAGCAGTCAAACGGGGCTAGAGATGACTAGCGGGGGCCACAATGAGCAGTTCTTC.

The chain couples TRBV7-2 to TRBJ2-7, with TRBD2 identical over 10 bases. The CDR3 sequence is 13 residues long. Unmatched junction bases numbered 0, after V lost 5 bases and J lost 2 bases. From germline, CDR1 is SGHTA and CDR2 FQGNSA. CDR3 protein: CASSTSGTYEQYF. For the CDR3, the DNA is TGTGCCAGCAGCACTAGCGGGACCTACGAGCAGTACTTC.

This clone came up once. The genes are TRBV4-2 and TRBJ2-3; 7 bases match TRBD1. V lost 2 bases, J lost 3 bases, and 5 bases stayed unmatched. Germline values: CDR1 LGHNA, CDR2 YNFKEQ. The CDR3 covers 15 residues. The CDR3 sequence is CASSQNRGFTDTQYF. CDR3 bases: TGTGCCAGCAGCCAAAACAGGGGCTTTACAGATACGCAGTATTTT.

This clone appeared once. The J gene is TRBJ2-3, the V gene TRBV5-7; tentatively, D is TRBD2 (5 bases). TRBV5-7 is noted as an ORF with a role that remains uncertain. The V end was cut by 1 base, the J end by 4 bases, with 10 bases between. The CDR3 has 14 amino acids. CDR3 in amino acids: CASSLREWPDTQYF. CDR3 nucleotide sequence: TGTGCCAGCAGCTTGAGGGAGTGGCCAGATACGCAGTATTTT.

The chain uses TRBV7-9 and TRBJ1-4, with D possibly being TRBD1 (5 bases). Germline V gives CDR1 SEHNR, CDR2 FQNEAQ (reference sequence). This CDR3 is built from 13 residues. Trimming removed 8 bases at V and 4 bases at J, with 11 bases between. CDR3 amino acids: CASRTIGNEKLFF. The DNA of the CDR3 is TGTGCCAGCCGGACAATCGGTAATGAAAAACTGTTTTTT.

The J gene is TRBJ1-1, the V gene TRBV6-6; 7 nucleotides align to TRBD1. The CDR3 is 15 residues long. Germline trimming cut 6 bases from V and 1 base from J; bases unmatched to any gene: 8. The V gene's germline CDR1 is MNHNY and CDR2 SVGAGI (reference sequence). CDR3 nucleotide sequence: TGTGCCAGCAGCGAGACAGGGAAAAAGAACACTGAAGCTTTCTTT. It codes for CASSETGKKNTEAFF.

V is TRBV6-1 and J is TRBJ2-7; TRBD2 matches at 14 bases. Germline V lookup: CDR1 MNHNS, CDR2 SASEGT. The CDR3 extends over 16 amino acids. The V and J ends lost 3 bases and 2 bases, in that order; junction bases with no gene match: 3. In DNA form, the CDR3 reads TGTGCCAGCAGTGACGGACTAGCGGGGGGTACCTACGAGCAGTACTTC. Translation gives CASSDGLAGGTYEQYF.

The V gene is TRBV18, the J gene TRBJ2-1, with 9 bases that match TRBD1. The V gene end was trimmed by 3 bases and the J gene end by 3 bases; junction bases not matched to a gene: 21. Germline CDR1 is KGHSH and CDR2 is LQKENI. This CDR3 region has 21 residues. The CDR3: CASSPPPGQGRSGMVYNEQFF. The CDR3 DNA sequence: TGTGCCAGCTCACCGCCGCCGGGACAGGGTCGATCAGGGATGGTCTACAATGAGCAGTTCTTC.